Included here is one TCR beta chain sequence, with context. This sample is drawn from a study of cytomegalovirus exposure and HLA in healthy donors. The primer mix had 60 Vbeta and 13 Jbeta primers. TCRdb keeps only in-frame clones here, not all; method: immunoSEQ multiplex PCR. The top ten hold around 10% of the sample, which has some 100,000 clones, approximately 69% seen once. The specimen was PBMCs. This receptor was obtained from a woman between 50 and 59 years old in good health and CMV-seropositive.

As DNA, the CDR3 is TGTGCCAGCAGTTACTCGGAACGAGGGCCCAATCAGCCCCAGCATTTT. Protein sequence: CASSYSERGPNQPQHF. The V gene is TRBV6-6, the J gene TRBJ1-5; D gene uncertain. The V and J ends lost 0 bases and 3 bases respectively, with 12 bases between them. The germline gives CDR1 MNHNY, CDR2 SVGAGI (reference sequence). The CDR3 spans 16 residues.